This T cell receptor (beta chain) originates from a study of PD-1 blockade in classical Hodgkin lymphoma. Notes on the study in general: The study reported lower baseline TCR diversity in newly diagnosed patients than in healthy donors. There was a significant rise in CD4+ TCR diversity by C4D1, with no such rise for CD8+. Among the patients, those starting nivolumab under 1 year after ASCT were excluded.

For this clone: Its antigen remains unknown.

Time point defined: cycle 4 day 1 (C4D1), after 6 weeks of nivolumab. In every patient, relapse followed autologous stem cell transplantation, while exposure to brentuximab vedotin differed. Sequencing was performed with immunoSEQ multiplex PCR; in TCRdb, only in-frame clones are kept and a portion is missing. The data contain roughly 86,000 clones, approximately 86% of them seen just once; the ten biggest clones take up about 15%. The germline V gene has CDR1 MRHNA and CDR2 SNTAGT. Losses at the gene ends were 2 bases for V and 7 bases for J; bases not matched to a gene: 1. The CDR3 has 13 residues.

Sample: peripheral blood mononuclear cells (PBMCs), taken before the fourth cycle of nivolumab. This receptor was identified in a human donor with classical Hodgkin lymphoma. The rearrangement joins TRBV6-4 to TRBJ1-2, with 10 bases identical to TRBD1. The CDR3 nucleotides read TGTGCCAGCAGTGACCGGACAGGGGGTGGCTACACCTTC. Protein product: CASSDRTGGGYTF.